This T cell receptor beta chain was sequenced in a study of regulatory T cells in long-lasting Graves disease. Overall study results and limits: Persistent disease showed a preference for TRBV28, TRBJ1-2 and TRBJ2-5.

Specified time point: newly diagnosed GD, antithyroid drugs for less than 3 months. PBMC-extracted RNA yielded the TCR library. Remarks on this clonotype: The antigen is not known.

For TCR beta, libraries came from iRepertoire HTBI primers and Arm-PCR of CDR3 regions. Per the original data handling: The samples included approximately 60 TRBV and some 15 TRBJ segments. A single record per CDR3 protein comes from TCRdb applying MiXCR to the multiplex PCR reads. The V and J calls were determined by TCRdb, not by the authors. The data contain 420,000 or so distinct CDR3 sequences, about 17% of them singletons. Germline V gene data show CDR1 as MDHEN and CDR2 as SYDVKM. The ends were cut back, 7 bases at V and 3 bases at J, with 12 bases in the middle. This CDR3 is 14 amino acids long. The same specimen was also included in a second study, on T cells in Graves' hyperthyroidism and ophthalmopathy. That paper states: Patients aged 18 to 65 had newly diagnosed hyperthyroidism that had lasted under 2 months. The model identified upcoming ophthalmopathy a median approximately seven months ahead of onset.

The gene calls are TRBV28 and TRBJ1-4, with unresolved D. Material: peripheral blood mononuclear cells (PBMCs), obtained at new diagnosis, from a patient treated with antithyroid drugs. The sequence was collected from a woman younger than 30 with Graves disease. In nucleotides, the CDR3 is TGTGCCAGCACCACCTGGGCAGCTAATGAAAAACTGTTTTTT. This gives the protein CASTTWAANEKLFF.